The 3 T cell receptor beta chains in this list originate from one sample, sequenced in a study of radiation and T cells in renal cell carcinoma. Time point indicated: baseline pretreatment blood. Treatment denoted: 15 Gy SBRT to primary tumor, nephrectomy 4 weeks later. Clones were sequenced by immunoSEQ multiplex PCR, and TCRdb holds only the in-frame ones, with some missing. This table has 95,000 to 150,000 clones, roughly 80% appearing once. The sample in question was blood, obtained from a patient whose treatment included radiotherapy and nephrectomy. Receptors originate from a woman in her sixties with renal cell carcinoma.

The J gene is TRBJ2-2, the V gene TRBV5-1; TRBD1 agrees at 9 bases. With V trimmed by 2 bases and J by 5 bases, 7 bases remained unmatched. The CDR3 runs to 16 residues. In germline, CDR1 is SGHRS, CDR2 YFSETQ. CDR3 in amino acids: CASSFRLDRGTGELFF. In DNA, the CDR3 is TGCGCCAGCAGCTTTCGTCTCGACAGGGGGACCGGGGAGCTGTTTTTT.

V and J are TRBV9 and TRBJ1-2, with 7 bases lining up with TRBD1. In germline, CDR1 is SGDLS, CDR2 YYNGEE. The junction had 6 bases not matched to a gene; V was cut back by 3 bases and J by 4 bases. CDR3 length: 14 residues. DNA for the CDR3: TGTGCCAGCAGCGGCCGACAGGGTGCCTATGGCTACACCTTC. Encoded protein: CASSGRQGAYGYTF.

This sequence joins TRBV6-5 and TRBJ2-7; no clear D. Germline CDR1 is MNHEY and CDR2 is SVGAGI. V shed 10 bases and J shed 3 bases, with 10 bases lying between them. CDR3 length equals 11 residues. The CDR3 sequence is CATTLSYEQYF. DNA for the CDR3: TGTGCCACCACCCTTAGCTACGAGCAGTACTTC.